This T cell receptor (beta chain) was identified in a study of blood T cell repertoires in COVID-19. Turning to the study itself: In each case, the material was cDNA or gDNA derived from T cells, B-cell-depleted T cells, or PBMCs.

The germline V gene encodes CDR1 SGDLS and CDR2 YYNGEE. This CDR3 comprises 15 residues. V trimming: 4 bases; J trimming: 3 bases; junction bases outside the gene matches: 6. Sequenced by immunoSEQ multiplex PCR; TCRdb stores in-frame clones only, minus some. Altogether 150,000 or so clones are present, more than 75% being singletons, with the ten largest covering 11%. This clonotype was obtained from a woman aged 70-85 years with COVID-19, enrolled during active disease. Sequencing was carried out using peripheral blood. This rearrangement joins TRBV9 to TRBJ1-2, with TRBD1 matching over 10 bases. CDR3 coding DNA: TGTGCCAGCAGCCCATACGGGACAGGGGACTATGGCTACACCTTC. It yields the protein CASSPYGTGDYGYTF.